The rows below give T cell receptor beta chains drawn from one sample of a study of T cell responses to AZD1222 COVID-19 vaccine. Sequencing used immunoSEQ multiplex PCR; TCRdb keeps in-frame clones, though not all of them. The sample has fewer than 300,000 clones; 85% to 95% are singletons. Sequencing used peripheral blood, obtained on day 0 of AZD1222 vaccination. These receptors were taken from an adult in good health. CDR3s include the opening cysteine and the closing phenylalanine or tryptophan. The D gene is left open where the match is weak. Clone size appears in some rows only: once, few, many, or a class for an expanded clone.

V gene,D gene,J gene,clone size,CDR3 DNA,CDR3 protein
TRBV5-1,TRBD1,TRBJ2-7,NA,TGCGCCAGCTCCCCTTCCAGACAGGGGCTCTACGAGCAGTACTTC,CASSPSRQGLYEQYF
TRBV5-1,NA,TRBJ2-5,NA,TGCGCCAGCAGCTTTACCGGACTATTGTACCAAGAGACCCAGTACTTC,CASSFTGLLYQETQYF
TRBV28,TRBD1,TRBJ2-1,NA,TGTGCCAGCAGCTCCGGGACAGGCTTTCACAATGAGCAGTTCTTC,CASSSGTGFHNEQFF
TRBV5-6,TRBD1,TRBJ2-4,once,TGTGCCAGCAGCCCCGGGACAGCCAACATTCAGTACTTC,CASSPGTANIQYF
TRBV28,NA,TRBJ2-7,NA,TGTGCCAGCAGTTCGCACGAAGACAGTGCCTACGAGCAGTACTTC,CASSSHEDSAYEQYF
TRBV18,NA,TRBJ2-5,NA,TGTGCCAGCTCAATTACAGGTGGCGAAGAGACCCAGTACTTC,CASSITGGEETQYF
TRBV27,NA,TRBJ1-6,NA,TGTGCCAGCAGGGGTCGGGGGTCCTATAATTCACCCCTCCACTTT,CASRGRGSYNSPLHF
TRBV29-1,NA,TRBJ1-1,NA,TGCAGCGTTGGGGTCCTGGGCACTGAAGCTTTCTTT,CSVGVLGTEAFF
TRBV9,TRBD2,TRBJ2-7,NA,TGTGCCAGCAGCCCCCGGGACTACGCCTACGAGCAGTACTTC,CASSPRDYAYEQYF
TRBV28,NA,TRBJ1-2,NA,TGTGCCAGCAGGGACCCACTAGCGTGGGGCTACACCTTC,CASRDPLAWGYTF
TRBV15,TRBD2,TRBJ2-7,NA,TGTGCCACCAGCAGAGTTCTAGCGGGGTACGAGCAGTACTTC,CATSRVLAGYEQYF
TRBV28,NA,TRBJ1-5,NA,TGTGCCAGCACCTCGGACCATTATCAGCCCCAGCATTTT,CASTSDHYQPQHF
TRBV4-2,TRBD2,TRBJ2-7,NA,TGTGCCAGCAGTCGAATTCTTAGCGGGGGGCTCGACGAGCAGTACTTC,CASSRILSGGLDEQYF
TRBV28,TRBD1,TRBJ2-3,once,TGTGCCAGCAGTACTCGACAGGGAACTGGAGATACGCAGTATTTT,CASSTRQGTGDTQYF
TRBV5-6,NA,TRBJ1-1,NA,TGTGCCAGCAGCTGGGACCAAAGCACTGAAGCTTTCTTT,CASSWDQSTEAFF
TRBV5-4,TRBD1,TRBJ1-1,once,TGTGCCAGCAGCGCACCGGGACAGGGAGGCACTGAAGCTTTCTTT,CASSAPGQGGTEAFF
TRBV28,NA,TRBJ2-2,NA,TGTGCCAGCAGTTTGTCCAGCGATCGCCCCACCGGGGAGCTGTTTTTT,CASSLSSDRPTGELFF
TRBV28,NA,TRBJ1-1,NA,TGTGCCAGCAGCCCCTCGGCGGGGGGTGAAGCTTTCTTT,CASSPSAGGEAFF
TRBV6-5,NA,TRBJ1-2,once,TGTGCCAGCAGTTACGGGACGGCCGTCTATGGCTACACCTTC,CASSYGTAVYGYTF
TRBV15,NA,TRBJ1-5,NA,TGTGCCACCAGCATTGGAAGCAATCAGCCCCAGCATTTT,CATSIGSNQPQHF
TRBV19,TRBD2,TRBJ2-7,NA,TGTGCCAGTAGTATAGTCGGAGGGGAGGGCGAGCAGTACTTC,CASSIVGGEGEQYF
TRBV14,TRBD2,TRBJ2-1,NA,TGTGCCAGCAGCCAAGGGGCTAGCGGGCGAAATGAGCAGTTCTTC,CASSQGASGRNEQFF
TRBV11-2,NA,TRBJ2-5,once,TGTGCCAGCAGCTTCGGGGGGCGTGAGACCCAGTACTTC,CASSFGGRETQYF
TRBV28,NA,TRBJ2-1,NA,TGTGCCAGCAGTTTTAGGTGGGACTCCTACAATGAGCAGTTCTTC,CASSFRWDSYNEQFF
TRBV19,NA,TRBJ1-5,NA,TGTGCCAGTAGCCCGACACTTAGGGGACAGCCCCAGCATTTT,CASSPTLRGQPQHF
TRBV7-2,NA,TRBJ1-1,once,TGTGCCAGCAGCTTAGGAACCCCAGGGACTGAAGCTTTCTTT,CASSLGTPGTEAFF
TRBV11-3,NA,TRBJ2-2,NA,TGTGCCAGCAGCACCGGGACCGCTAAGAACACCGGGGAGCTGTTTTTT,CASSTGTAKNTGELFF
TRBV30,NA,TRBJ2-3,NA,TGTGCCTGGAGTGTCCCAGGTACGCAGTATTTT,CAWSVPGTQYF
TRBV5-6,NA,TRBJ1-1,NA,TGTGCCAGCAGCCGCCGCGGGAGGGGCACTGAAGCTTTCTTT,CASSRRGRGTEAFF
TRBV7-9,NA,TRBJ2-1,NA,TGTGCCAGCAGCTTAGGGGACGAGCAGTTCTTC,CASSLGDEQFF
TRBV28,NA,TRBJ2-7,NA,TGTGCCAGCAGAGACAGCCATCTATACGAGCAGTACTTC,CASRDSHLYEQYF
TRBV2,NA,TRBJ1-1,NA,TGTGCCAGCAGCCTTTCTCCCTGGGAAGCTTTCTTT,CASSLSPWEAFF
TRBV2,NA,TRBJ2-7,NA,TGTGCCAGCAGTGACCAGGGCAGCCTCTACGAGCAGTACTTC,CASSDQGSLYEQYF
TRBV5-1,TRBD2,TRBJ2-3,NA,TGCGCCAACAGCTTGGGGGCTAGCGGGGGTGCAGATACGCAGTATTTT,CANSLGASGGADTQYF